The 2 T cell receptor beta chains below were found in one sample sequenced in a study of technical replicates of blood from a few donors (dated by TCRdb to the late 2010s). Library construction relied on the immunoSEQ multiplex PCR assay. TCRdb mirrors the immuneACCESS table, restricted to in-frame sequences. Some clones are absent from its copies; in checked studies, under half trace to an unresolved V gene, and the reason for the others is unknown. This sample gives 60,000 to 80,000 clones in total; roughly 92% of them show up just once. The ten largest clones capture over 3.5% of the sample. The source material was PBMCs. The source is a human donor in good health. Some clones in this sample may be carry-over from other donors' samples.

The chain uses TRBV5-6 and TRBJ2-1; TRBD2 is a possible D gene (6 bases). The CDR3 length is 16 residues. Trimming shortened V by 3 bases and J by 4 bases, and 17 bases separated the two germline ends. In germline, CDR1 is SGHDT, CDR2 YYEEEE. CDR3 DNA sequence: TGTGCCAGCAGCTGGGCATTTCGGGACTTTTACAATGAGCAGTTCTTC. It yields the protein CASSWAFRDFYNEQFF.

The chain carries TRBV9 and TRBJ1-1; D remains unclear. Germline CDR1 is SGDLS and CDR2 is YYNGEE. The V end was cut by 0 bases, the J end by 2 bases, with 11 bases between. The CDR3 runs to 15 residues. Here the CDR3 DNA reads TGTGCCAGCAGCGTAGATCCAGTTACAAACACTGAAGCTTTCTTT. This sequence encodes CASSVDPVTNTEAFF.